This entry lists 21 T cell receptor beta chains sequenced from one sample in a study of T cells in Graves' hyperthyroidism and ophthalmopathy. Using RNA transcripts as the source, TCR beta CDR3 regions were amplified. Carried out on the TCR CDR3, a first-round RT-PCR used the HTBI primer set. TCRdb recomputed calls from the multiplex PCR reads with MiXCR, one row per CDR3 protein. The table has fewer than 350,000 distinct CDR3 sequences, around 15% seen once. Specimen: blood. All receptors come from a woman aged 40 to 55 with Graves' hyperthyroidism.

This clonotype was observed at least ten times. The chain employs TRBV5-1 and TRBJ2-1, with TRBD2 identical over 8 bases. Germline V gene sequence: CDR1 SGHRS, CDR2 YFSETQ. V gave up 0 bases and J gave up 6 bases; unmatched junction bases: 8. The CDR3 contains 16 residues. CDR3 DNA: TGCGCCAGCAGCTTGGACGGAAGCGGGAGTGGCAATGAGCAGTTCTTC. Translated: CASSLDGSGSGNEQFF. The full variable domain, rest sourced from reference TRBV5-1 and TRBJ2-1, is KAGVTQTPRYLIKTRGQQVTLSCSPISGHRSVSWYQQTPGQGLQFLFEYFSETQRNKGNFPGRFSGRQFSNSRSEMNVSTLELGDSALYLCASSLDGSGSGNEQFFGPGTRLTVL.

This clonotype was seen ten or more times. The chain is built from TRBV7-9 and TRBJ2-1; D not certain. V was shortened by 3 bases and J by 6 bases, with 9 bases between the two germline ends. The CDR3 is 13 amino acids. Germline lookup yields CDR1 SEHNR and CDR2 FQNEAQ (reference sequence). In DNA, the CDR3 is TGTGCCAGCAGCTTCATTCCTTCCAATGAGCAGTTCTTC. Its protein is CASSFIPSNEQFF.

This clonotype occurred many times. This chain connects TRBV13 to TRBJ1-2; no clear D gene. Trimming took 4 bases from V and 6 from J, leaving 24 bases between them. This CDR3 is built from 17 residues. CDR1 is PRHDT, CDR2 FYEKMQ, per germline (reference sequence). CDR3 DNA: TGTGCCAGCAGCTCGCTGAAATATCGGACTAGCTCCGATGGCTACACCTTC. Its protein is CASSSLKYRTSSDGYTF.

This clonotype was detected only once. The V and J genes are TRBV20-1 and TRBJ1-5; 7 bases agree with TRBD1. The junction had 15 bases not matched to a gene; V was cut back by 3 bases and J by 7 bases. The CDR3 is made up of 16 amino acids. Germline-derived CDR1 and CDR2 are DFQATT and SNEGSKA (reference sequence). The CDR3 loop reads CSASKATGLSGQPQHF. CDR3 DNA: TGCAGTGCTAGCAAAGCGACAGGGCTTTCGGGACAGCCCCAGCATTTT.

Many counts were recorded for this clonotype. CDR3 nucleotides: TGTGCCAGCAGTCCCCACTACGAGCAGTACTTC. Residues: CASSPHYEQYF. The rearrangement links TRBV2 to TRBJ2-7; D gene ambiguous. This CDR3 has 11 residues. Trimming pared 5 bases from V and 3 bases from J, leaving 5 bases between. Germline V lookup: CDR1 SNHLY, CDR2 FYNNEI.

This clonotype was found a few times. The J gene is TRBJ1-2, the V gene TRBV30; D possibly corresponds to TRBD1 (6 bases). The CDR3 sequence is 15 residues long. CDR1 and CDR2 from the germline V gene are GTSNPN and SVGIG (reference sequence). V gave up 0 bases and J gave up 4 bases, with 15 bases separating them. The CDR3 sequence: CAWSVIGGPTYGYTF. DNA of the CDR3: TGTGCCTGGAGTGTAATTGGGGGCCCAACCTATGGCTACACCTTC. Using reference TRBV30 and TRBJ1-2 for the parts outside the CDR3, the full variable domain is SQTIHQWPATLVQPVGSPLSLECTVEGTSNPNLYWYRQAAGRGLQLLFYSVGIGQISSEVPQNLSASRPQDRQFILSSKKLLLSDSGFYLCAWSVIGGPTYGYTFGSGTRLTVV.

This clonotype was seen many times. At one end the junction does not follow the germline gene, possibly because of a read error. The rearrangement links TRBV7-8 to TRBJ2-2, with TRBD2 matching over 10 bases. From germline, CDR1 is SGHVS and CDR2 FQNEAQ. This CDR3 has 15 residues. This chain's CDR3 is CASSVAGGITGELFF. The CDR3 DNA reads TGTGCCAGCAGCGTAGCGGGAGGAATAACCGGGGAGCTGTTTTTT.

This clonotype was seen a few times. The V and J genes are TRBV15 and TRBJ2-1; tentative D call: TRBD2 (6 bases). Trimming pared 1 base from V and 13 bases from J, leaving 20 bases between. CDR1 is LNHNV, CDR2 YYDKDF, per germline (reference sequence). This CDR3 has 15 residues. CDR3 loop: CATSRVAGGTPTQFF. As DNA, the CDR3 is TGTGCCACCAGCAGAGTCGCTGGCGGGACCCCCACCCAGTTCTTC.

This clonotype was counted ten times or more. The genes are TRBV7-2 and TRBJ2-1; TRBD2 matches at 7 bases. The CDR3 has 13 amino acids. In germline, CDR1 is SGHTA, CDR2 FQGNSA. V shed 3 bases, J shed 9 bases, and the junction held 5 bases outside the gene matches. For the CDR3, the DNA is TGTGCCAGCAGCTTTACTAGCGCCGGTGAGCAGTTCTTC. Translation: CASSFTSAGEQFF.

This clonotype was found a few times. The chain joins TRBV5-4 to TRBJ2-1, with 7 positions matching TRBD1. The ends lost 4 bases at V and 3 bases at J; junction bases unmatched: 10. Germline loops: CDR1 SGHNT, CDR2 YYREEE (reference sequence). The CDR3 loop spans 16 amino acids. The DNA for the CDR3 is TGTGCCAGCAGCCCCTATGCCACAGGGGTCTACAATGAGCAGTTCTTC. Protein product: CASSPYATGVYNEQFF.

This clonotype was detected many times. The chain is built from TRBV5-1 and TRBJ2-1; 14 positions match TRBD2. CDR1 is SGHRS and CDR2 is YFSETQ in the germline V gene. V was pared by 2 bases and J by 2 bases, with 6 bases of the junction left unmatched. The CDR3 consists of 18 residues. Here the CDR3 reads CASSLRTSGRTPYNEQFF. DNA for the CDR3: TGCGCCAGCAGCTTAAGGACTAGCGGGAGGACCCCCTACAATGAGCAGTTCTTC.

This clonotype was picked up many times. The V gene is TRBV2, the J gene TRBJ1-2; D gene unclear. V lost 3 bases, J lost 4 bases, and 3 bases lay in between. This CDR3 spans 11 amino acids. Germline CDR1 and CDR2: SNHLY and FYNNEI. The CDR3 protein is CASSEVYGYTF. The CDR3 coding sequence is TGTGCCAGCAGTGAGGTCTATGGCTACACCTTC.

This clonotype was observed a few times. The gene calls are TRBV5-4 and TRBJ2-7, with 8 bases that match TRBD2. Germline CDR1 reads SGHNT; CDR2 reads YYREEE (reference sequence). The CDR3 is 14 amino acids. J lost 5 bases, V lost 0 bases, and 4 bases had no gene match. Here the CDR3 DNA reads TGTGCCAGCAGCTTGGGGACTAGCAGTAACGAGCAGTACTTC. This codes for CASSLGTSSNEQYF.

The CDR3 nucleotides read TGTGCCAGCAGCCAAGCGGGAGGACGGCGCGAGCAGTACTTC. Translation gives CASSQAGGRREQYF. The chain has TRBV14 and TRBJ2-7; 7 bases agree with TRBD2. The J segment lost 6 bases and the V segment lost 1 base, leaving 6 bases of the junction unmatched. The CDR3 consists of 14 residues. Germline CDR1 and CDR2: SGHDN and FVKESK.

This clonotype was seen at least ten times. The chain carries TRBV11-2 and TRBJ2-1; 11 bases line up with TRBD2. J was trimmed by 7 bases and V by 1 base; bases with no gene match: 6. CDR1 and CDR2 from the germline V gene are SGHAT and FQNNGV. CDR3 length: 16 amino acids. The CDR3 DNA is TGTGCCAGCAGCTTAGTACTAGCGGGAGATCGTAATGAGCAGTTCTTC. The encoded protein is CASSLVLAGDRNEQFF.

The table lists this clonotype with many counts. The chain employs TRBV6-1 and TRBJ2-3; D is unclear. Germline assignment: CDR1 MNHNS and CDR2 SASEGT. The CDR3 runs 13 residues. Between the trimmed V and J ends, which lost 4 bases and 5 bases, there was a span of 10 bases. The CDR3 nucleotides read TGTGCCAGCAGTGGGCAAGCCGGAGATACGCAGTATTTT. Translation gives CASSGQAGDTQYF.

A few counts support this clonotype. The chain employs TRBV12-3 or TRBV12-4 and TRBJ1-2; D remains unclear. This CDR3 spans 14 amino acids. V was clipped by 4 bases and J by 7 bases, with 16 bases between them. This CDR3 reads CASSSPPLALGYTF. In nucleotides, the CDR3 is TGTGCCAGCAGTTCTCCCCCCCTGGCCCTTGGCTACACCTTC.

In DNA, the CDR3 is TGTGCCAGCAGACAGACTAGCGGGAGGGCAAATGAGCAGTTCTTC. As protein: CASRQTSGRANEQFF. V usage is TRBV28 and J usage is TRBJ2-1; 14 bases agree with TRBD2. This CDR3 is 15 amino acids long. J lost 7 bases, V lost 6 bases, and 5 bases had no gene match. The germline V gene encodes CDR1 MDHEN and CDR2 SYDVKM.

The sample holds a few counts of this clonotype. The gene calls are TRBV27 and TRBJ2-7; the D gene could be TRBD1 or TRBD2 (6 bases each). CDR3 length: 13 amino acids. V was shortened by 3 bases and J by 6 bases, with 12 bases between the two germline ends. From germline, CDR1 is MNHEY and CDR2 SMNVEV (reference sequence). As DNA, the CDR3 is TGTGCCAGCAGTTTTATTGAGGGGGGCGAGCAGTACTTC. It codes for CASSFIEGGEQYF.

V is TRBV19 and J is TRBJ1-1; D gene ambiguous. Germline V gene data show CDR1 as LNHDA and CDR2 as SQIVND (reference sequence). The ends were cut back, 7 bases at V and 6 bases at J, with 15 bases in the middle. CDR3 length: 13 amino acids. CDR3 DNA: TGTGCCAGTAATCCCTACAAAGGCGCTGAAGCTTTCTTT. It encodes CASNPYKGAEAFF.

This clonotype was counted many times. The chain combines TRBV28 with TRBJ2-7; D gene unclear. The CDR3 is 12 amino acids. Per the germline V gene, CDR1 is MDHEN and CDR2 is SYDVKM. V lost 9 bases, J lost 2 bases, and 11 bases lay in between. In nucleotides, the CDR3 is TGTGCCAGTAACAGAGGAACCTACGAGCAGTACTTC. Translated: CASNRGTYEQYF.